The present entry profiles one T cell receptor beta chain with its context. Trimming took 5 bases from V and 1 from J, leaving 11 bases between them. Germline CDR1 MGHRA, CDR2 YSYEKL. There are 14 residues in the CDR3. This entry comes from a study of T-cell reconstitution after alpha-beta-depleted transplantation in children. Preparing the TCRbeta library involved the use of unique molecular identifiers. TCRdb used MiXCR to reprocess the PCR reads, holding one entry per CDR3 protein. The profile shows approximately 420,000 distinct CDR3 sequences, around 9.9% of them singletons. The clonotype comes from a human donor who donated a stem cell graft to a child with acute myeloid leukemia. The V and J genes are TRBV4-1 and TRBJ1-1; perhaps TRBD1 as D (6 bases). This sample comprised PBMCs from the stem cell graft donor, obtained from the stem cell graft. In nucleotides, the CDR3 is TGCGCCAGCAGCGCCGGGACACCGAACACTGAAGCTTTCTTT. This encodes CASSAGTPNTEAFF.